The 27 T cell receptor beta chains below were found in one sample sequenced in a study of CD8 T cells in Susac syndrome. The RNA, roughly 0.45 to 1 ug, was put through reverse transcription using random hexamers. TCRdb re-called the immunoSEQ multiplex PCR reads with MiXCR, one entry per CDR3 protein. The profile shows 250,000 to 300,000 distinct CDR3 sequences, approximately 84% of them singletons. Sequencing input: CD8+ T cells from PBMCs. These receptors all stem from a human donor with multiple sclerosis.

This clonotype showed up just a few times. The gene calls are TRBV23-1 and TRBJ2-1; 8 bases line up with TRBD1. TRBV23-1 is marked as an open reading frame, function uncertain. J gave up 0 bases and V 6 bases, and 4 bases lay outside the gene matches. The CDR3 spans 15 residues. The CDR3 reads CASSRQGSSYNEQFF. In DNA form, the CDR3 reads TGCGCCAGCAGCCGACAGGGGAGCTCCTACAATGAGCAGTTCTTC.

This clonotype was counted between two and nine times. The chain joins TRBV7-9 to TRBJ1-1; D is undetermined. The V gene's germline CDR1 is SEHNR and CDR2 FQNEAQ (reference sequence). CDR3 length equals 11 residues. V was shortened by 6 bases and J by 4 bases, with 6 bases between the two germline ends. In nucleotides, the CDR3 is TGTGCCAGCAGTTGGGGCACTGAAGCTTTCTTT. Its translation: CASSWGTEAFF.

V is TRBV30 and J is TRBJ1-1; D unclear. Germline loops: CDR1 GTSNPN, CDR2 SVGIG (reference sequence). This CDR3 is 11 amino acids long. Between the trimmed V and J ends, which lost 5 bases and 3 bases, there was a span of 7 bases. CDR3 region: CAWDRDTEAFF. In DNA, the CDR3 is TGTGCCTGGGATAGGGACACTGAAGCTTTCTTT.

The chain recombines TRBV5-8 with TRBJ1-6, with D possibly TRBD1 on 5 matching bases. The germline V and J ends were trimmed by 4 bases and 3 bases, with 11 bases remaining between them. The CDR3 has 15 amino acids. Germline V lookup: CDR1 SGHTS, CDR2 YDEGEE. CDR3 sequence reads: CASSIRDGYNSPLHF. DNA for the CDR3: TGTGCCAGCAGCATCCGGGACGGCTATAATTCACCCCTCCACTTT.

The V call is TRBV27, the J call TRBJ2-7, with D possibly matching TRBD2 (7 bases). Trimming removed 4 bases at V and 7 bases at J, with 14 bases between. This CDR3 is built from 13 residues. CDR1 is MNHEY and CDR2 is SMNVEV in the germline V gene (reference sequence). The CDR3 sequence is CASSWEAGQEQYF. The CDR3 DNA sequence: TGTGCCAGCAGTTGGGAAGCGGGACAAGAGCAGTACTTC.

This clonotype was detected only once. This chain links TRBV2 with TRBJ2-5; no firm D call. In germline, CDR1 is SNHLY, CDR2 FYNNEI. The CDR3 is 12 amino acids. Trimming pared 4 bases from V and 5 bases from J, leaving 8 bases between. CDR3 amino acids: CASSGDWETQYF. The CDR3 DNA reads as TGTGCCAGCAGTGGAGATTGGGAGACCCAGTACTTC.

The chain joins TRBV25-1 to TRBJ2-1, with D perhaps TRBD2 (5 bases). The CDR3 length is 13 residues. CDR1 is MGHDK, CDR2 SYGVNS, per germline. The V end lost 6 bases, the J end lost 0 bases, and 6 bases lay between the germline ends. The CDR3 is CASRGSSYNEQFF. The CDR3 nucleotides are TGTGCCAGCAGGGGGAGCTCCTACAATGAGCAGTTCTTC.

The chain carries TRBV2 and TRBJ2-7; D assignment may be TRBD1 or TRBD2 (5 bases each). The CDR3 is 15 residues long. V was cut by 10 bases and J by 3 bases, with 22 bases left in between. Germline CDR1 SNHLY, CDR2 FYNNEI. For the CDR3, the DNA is TGTGCCATCCGAACAGTTCGAGGGGTTTTCTACGAGCAGTACTTC. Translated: CAIRTVRGVFYEQYF.

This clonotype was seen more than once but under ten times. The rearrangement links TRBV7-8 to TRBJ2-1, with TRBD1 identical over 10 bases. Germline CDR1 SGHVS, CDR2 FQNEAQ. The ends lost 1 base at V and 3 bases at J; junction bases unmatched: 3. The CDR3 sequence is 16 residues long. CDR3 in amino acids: CASSLGTGGRYNEQFF. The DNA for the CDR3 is TGTGCCAGCAGCTTAGGGACAGGGGGTCGCTACAATGAGCAGTTCTTC.

CDR3 in amino acids: CASSSNQRQGEKLFF. The CDR3 DNA is TGTGCCAGCAGTTCAAATCAGCGACAGGGGGAAAAACTGTTTTTT. V gene TRBV27 combines with J gene TRBJ1-4; TRBD1 matches 8 bases. V shed 4 bases and J 8 bases; nucleotides not matched to a gene: 9. The length of the CDR3 is 15 residues. CDR1 and CDR2 (germline): MNHEY, SMNVEV (reference sequence).

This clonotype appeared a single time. CDR3 protein: CASSPLAGGRNEQYF. The DNA of the CDR3 is TGTGCCAGCAGCCCCCTAGCGGGAGGGAGGAACGAGCAGTACTTC. The chain recombines TRBV7-9 with TRBJ2-7, with TRBD2 matching 12 bases. The J segment lost 5 bases and the V segment lost 5 bases, leaving 7 bases of the junction unmatched. The germline V gene has CDR1 SEHNR and CDR2 FQNEAQ (reference sequence). The CDR3 consists of 15 residues.

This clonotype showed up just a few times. The CDR3, as DNA: TGTGCCAGCAGCTTTACGGGGACCTCTGGCGAGCAGTACTTC. As protein: CASSFTGTSGEQYF. The V and J genes are TRBV7-8 and TRBJ2-7; D tentatively fits TRBD1 or TRBD2 (5 bases each). The germline V gene encodes CDR1 SGHVS and CDR2 FQNEAQ. This CDR3 is 14 amino acids long. The V and J ends lost 3 bases and 6 bases respectively, with 15 bases between them.

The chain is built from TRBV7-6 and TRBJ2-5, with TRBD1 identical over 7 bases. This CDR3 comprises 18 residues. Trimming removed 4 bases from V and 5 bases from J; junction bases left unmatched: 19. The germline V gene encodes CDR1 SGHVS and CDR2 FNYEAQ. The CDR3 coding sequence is TGTGCCAGCAGCTCCCGCCTCGGGGACAGAACAATCGGGGAGACCCAGTACTTC. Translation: CASSSRLGDRTIGETQYF.

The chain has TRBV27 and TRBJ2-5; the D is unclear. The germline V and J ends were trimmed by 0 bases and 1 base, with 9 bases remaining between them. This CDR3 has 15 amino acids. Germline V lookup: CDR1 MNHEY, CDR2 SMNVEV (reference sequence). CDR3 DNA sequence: TGTGCCAGCAGTTTATCCCCTAGGCCCCAAGAGACCCAGTACTTC. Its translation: CASSLSPRPQETQYF.

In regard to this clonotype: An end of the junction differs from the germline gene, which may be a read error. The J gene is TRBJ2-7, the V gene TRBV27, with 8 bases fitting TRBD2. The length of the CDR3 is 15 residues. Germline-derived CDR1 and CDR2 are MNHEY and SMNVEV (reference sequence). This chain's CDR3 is CASSLAGPLYDEQYF. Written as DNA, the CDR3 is TGCGCCAGCAGTTTAGCGGGGCCACTTTATGACGAGCAGTACTTC.

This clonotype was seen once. CDR3 sequence (DNA): TGTGCCAGCAGCCCTGCCCCTATGATCACTGAGCAGTTCTTC. Amino acids: CASSPAPMITEQFF. The gene calls are TRBV27 and TRBJ2-1, with no clear D. Germline V CDR1 and CDR2: MNHEY, SMNVEV (reference sequence). The V end was cut by 6 bases, the J end by 9 bases, with 18 bases between. The CDR3 loop spans 14 amino acids.

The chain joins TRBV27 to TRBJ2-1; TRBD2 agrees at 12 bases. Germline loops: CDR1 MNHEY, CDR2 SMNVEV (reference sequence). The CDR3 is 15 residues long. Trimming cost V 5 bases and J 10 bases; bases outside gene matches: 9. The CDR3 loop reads CASSTASGRAGEQFF. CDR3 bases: TGTGCCAGCAGTACGGCTAGCGGGAGGGCCGGAGAGCAGTTCTTC.

The CDR3 loop is CASSSRTGLDEQYF. Here the CDR3 DNA reads TGCGCCAGCAGCTCCAGGACAGGACTAGACGAGCAGTACTTC. The chain joins TRBV4-1 to TRBJ2-7, with D perhaps given as TRBD1 or TRBD2 (7 bases each). CDR1 and CDR2 (germline): MGHRA, YSYEKL. This CDR3 contains 14 residues. V was shortened by 5 bases and J by 5 bases, with 16 bases between the two germline ends.

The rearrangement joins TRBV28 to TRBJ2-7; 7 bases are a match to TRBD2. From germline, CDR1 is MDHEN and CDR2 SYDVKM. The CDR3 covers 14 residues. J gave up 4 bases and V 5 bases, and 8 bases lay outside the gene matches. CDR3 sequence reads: CASSPKRDTYEQYF. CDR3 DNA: TGTGCCAGCAGTCCAAAGCGGGATACTTACGAGCAGTACTTC.

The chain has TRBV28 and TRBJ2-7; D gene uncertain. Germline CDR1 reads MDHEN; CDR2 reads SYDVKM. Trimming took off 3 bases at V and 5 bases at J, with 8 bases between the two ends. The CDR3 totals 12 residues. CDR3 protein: CASSFGRDEQYF. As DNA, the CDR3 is TGTGCCAGCAGTTTCGGTCGAGACGAGCAGTACTTC.

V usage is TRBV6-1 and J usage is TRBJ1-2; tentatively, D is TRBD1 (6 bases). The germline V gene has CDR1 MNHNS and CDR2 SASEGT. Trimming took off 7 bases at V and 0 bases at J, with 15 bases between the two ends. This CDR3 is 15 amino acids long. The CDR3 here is CASNQDSRANYGYTF. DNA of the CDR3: TGTGCCAGCAATCAGGACAGTCGAGCTAACTATGGCTACACCTTC.

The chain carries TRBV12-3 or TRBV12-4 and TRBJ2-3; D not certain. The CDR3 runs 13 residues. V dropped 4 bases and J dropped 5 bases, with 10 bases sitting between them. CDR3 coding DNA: TGTGCCAGCAGTTCAGTGCATGGAGATACGCAGTATTTT. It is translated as CASSSVHGDTQYF.

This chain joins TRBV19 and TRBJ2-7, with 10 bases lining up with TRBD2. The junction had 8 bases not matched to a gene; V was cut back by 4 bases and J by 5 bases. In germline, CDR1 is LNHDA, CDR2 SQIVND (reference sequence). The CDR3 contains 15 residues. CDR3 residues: CASSTSLAGANEQYF. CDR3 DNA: TGTGCCAGTAGTACCTCTCTAGCGGGAGCCAACGAGCAGTACTTC. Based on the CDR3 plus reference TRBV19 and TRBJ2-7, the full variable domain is DGGITQSPKYLFRKEGQNVTLSCEQNLNHDAMYWYRQDPGQGLRLIYYSQIVNDFQKGDIAEGYSVSREKKESFPLTVTSAQKNPTAFYLCASSTSLAGANEQYFGPGTRLTVT.

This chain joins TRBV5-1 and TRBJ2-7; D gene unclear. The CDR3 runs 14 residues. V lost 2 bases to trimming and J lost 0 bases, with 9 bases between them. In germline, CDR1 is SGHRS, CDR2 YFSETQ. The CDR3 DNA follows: TGCGCCAGCAGCTTCAGGAAGAGCTCCTACGAGCAGTACTTC. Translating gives CASSFRKSSYEQYF. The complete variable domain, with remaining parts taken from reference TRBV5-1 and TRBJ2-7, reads KAGVTQTPRYLIKTRGQQVTLSCSPISGHRSVSWYQQTPGQGLQFLFEYFSETQRNKGNFPGRFSGRQFSNSRSEMNVSTLELGDSALYLCASSFRKSSYEQYFGPGTRLTVT.

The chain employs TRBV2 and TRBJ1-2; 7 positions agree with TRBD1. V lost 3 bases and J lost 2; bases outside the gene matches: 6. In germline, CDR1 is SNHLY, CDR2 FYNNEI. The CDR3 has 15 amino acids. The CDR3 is CASSERTGMNYGYTF. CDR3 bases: TGTGCCAGCAGTGAGAGGACAGGCATGAACTATGGCTACACCTTC.

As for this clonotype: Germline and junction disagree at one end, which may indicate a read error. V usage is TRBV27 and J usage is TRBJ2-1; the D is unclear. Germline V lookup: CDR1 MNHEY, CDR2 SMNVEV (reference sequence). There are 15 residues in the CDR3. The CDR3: CASSLRTASYDEQFF. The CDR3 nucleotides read TGTGCCAGCAGTTTACGGACGGCCTCCTACGATGAGCAGTTCTTC.

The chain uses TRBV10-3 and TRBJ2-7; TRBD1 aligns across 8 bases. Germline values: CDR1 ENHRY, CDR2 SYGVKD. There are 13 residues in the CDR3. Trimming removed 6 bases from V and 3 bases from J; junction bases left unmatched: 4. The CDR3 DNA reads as TGTGCCATCAGGGAACAGGGGGTCTACGAGCAGTACTTC. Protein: CAIREQGVYEQYF.